These T cell receptor beta chains were read from a single sample in a study of T cell responses to AZD1222 COVID-19 vaccine. Method: immunoSEQ multiplex PCR; TCRdb's copy keeps in-frame clones and lacks some. Of around 130,000 clones listed, about 86% are singletons. Sequences were derived from peripheral blood, sampled 28 days after the second AZD1222 dose. Every receptor here comes from an adult who received the AZD1222 COVID-19 vaccine. Each CDR3 is given with its conserved first and last residue. Each record gives: D gene, V gene, J gene, clone size, CDR3 protein, CDR3 DNA. D genes are given only for firm matches. Size is stated for part of the rows, as once, few or many counts, or as a class when the clone is expanded.

NA,TRBV3-1/TRBV3-2,TRBJ1-1,NA,CASSQASAVHEAFF,TGTGCCAGCAGCCAAGCGTCAGCAGTCCATGAAGCTTTCTTT
NA,TRBV19,TRBJ2-3,NA,CASSLGYTDTQYF,TGTGCCAGTAGTCTAGGGTACACAGATACGCAGTATTTT
TRBD1,TRBV12-3/TRBV12-4,TRBJ2-7,NA,CASSPGQGWEQYF,TGTGCCAGCAGTCCGGGACAGGGCTGGGAGCAGTACTTC
TRBD2,TRBV5-1,TRBJ2-1,NA,CASSSLSGGYNEQFF,TGCGCCAGCAGCTCCCTTAGCGGGGGGTACAATGAGCAGTTCTTC
TRBD1,TRBV19,TRBJ2-7,NA,CASSIVTGGSYEQYF,TGTGCCAGTAGTATAGTGACAGGGGGATCCTACGAGCAGTACTTC
NA,TRBV30,TRBJ1-2,NA,CAWSHSSTQPDTF,TGTGCCTGGAGTCACTCCTCGACCCAGCCCGACACCTTC
NA,TRBV28,TRBJ1-6,NA,CASSYGPNYNSPLHF,TGTGCCAGCAGTTACGGACCGAACTATAATTCACCCCTCCACTTT
NA,TRBV10-1,TRBJ2-3,NA,CASSAGAGFGTDTQYF,TGCGCCAGCAGTGCCGGCGCGGGGTTCGGCACAGATACGCAGTATTTT
TRBD2,TRBV27,TRBJ2-1,NA,CAPPGWGGENEQFF,TGTGCCCCCCCGGGGTGGGGGGGGGAAAATGAGCAGTTCTTC
TRBD2,TRBV7-9,TRBJ2-3,NA,CASSLSAGGRTDTQYF,TGTGCCAGCAGCTTATCGGCGGGGGGGCGGACAGATACGCAGTATTTT
NA,TRBV11-3,TRBJ1-1,NA,CASSLEDTEAFF,TGTGCCAGCAGCTTGGAGGACACTGAAGCTTTCTTT
TRBD2,TRBV11-2,TRBJ2-6,NA,CASGLTSGESGANVLTF,TGTGCCAGCGGACTAACTAGCGGGGAATCTGGGGCCAACGTCCTGACTTTC
NA,TRBV2,TRBJ2-7,NA,CASSETNYEQYF,TGTGCCAGCAGTGAGACCAACTACGAGCAGTACTTC
NA,TRBV6-5,TRBJ2-1,NA,CASYRDSHNEQFF,TGTGCCAGCTACAGGGATTCCCACAATGAGCAGTTCTTC
NA,TRBV19,TRBJ2-2,NA,CASSIGRGQGSGELFF,TGTGCCAGTAGTATAGGCCGGGGGCAGGGGTCCGGGGAGCTGTTTTTT
TRBD1,TRBV27,TRBJ1-2,once,CASRGTGVYGYTF,TGTGCCAGCAGGGGGACAGGGGTGTATGGCTACACCTTC
NA,TRBV6-4,TRBJ1-1,NA,CASSVARGTEAFF,TGTGCCAGCAGCGTAGCCCGAGGCACTGAAGCTTTCTTT
NA,TRBV6-5,TRBJ1-2,NA,CASSPTSQGYTF,TGTGCCAGCAGTCCAACATCTCAGGGCTACACCTTC
NA,TRBV5-5,TRBJ2-7,NA,CASNLVGSYEQYF,TGTGCCAGCAACCTGGTTGGGTCCTACGAGCAGTACTTC
NA,TRBV19,TRBJ1-2,NA,CASWGTGHGYGYTF,TGTGCCAGTTGGGGTACAGGGCATGGCTATGGCTACACCTTC
NA,TRBV12-3/TRBV12-4,TRBJ1-2,NA,CASSLDGNYGYTF,TGTGCCAGCAGTTTGGACGGGAACTATGGCTACACCTTC
NA,TRBV5-6,TRBJ1-4,NA,CASSPGAYNEKLFF,TGTGCCAGCAGCCCCGGGGCCTATAATGAAAAACTGTTTTTT
NA,TRBV6-2/TRBV6-3,TRBJ2-7,NA,CASSYHRLEQYF,TGTGCCAGCAGTTACCATCGACTCGAGCAGTACTTC
TRBD1,TRBV6-5,TRBJ2-2,NA,CASSYSRQGPTGELFF,TGTGCCAGCAGTTACTCCCGACAGGGCCCTACCGGGGAGCTGTTTTTT
NA,TRBV7-2,TRBJ2-1,NA,CASSTRTQEQFF,TGTGCCAGCAGCACCCGGACGCAGGAGCAGTTCTTC
NA,TRBV2,TRBJ2-7,NA,CASSEWGVSEQYF,TGTGCCAGCAGTGAATGGGGGGTCTCCGAGCAGTACTTC
NA,TRBV6-2/TRBV6-3,TRBJ1-1,NA,CASSPGTEAFF,TGTGCCAGCAGTCCCGGGACAGAAGCTTTCTTT
NA,TRBV3-1/TRBV3-2,TRBJ2-5,few,CASSRAETQYF,TGTGCCAGCAGCCGAGCAGAGACCCAGTACTTC
NA,TRBV2,TRBJ1-1,NA,CASSESRGYTEAFF,TGTGCCAGCAGTGAAAGCAGGGGTTACACTGAAGCTTTCTTT
TRBD1,TRBV27,TRBJ1-2,NA,CASSPSDRVGYGYTF,TGTGCCAGCAGTCCCTCGGACAGGGTCGGCTATGGCTACACCTTC
NA,TRBV20-1,TRBJ2-3,NA,CSASSSGAQYF,TGCAGTGCTAGTAGTAGCGGAGCGCAGTATTTT
NA,TRBV7-8,TRBJ2-3,NA,CASSYLTGTDTQYF,TGTGCCAGCAGCTATCTGACAGGCACAGATACGCAGTATTTT
NA,TRBV6-1,TRBJ2-1,NA,CASSEAGAIYNEQFF,TGTGCCAGCAGTGAAGCGGGGGCCATCTACAATGAGCAGTTCTTC
NA,TRBV7-2,TRBJ1-2,NA,CASSLRGNYGYTF,TGTGCCAGCAGCTTAAGGGGCAACTATGGCTACACCTTC
NA,TRBV4-1,TRBJ2-3,NA,CASSQEWGTDTQYF,TGCGCCAGCAGCCAAGAGTGGGGTACAGATACGCAGTATTTT
TRBD1,TRBV7-2,TRBJ1-3,once,CASSSQDRDRGNTIYF,TGTGCCAGCAGCTCCCAAGACAGGGACCGTGGAAACACCATATATTTT
TRBD1,TRBV3-1/TRBV3-2,TRBJ1-3,few,CASSRYRDRGNTIYF,TGTGCCAGCAGCCGCTACCGGGACAGGGGAAACACCATATATTTT
TRBD1,TRBV7-9,TRBJ1-5,few,CASSPAGTGDQPQHF,TGTGCCAGCAGCCCCGCCGGGACAGGGGATCAGCCCCAGCATTTT
NA,TRBV6-2/TRBV6-3,TRBJ1-6,NA,CASSREAYNSPLHF,TGTGCCAGCAGTCGCGAGGCCTATAATTCACCCCTCCACTTT
NA,TRBV29-1,TRBJ1-1,NA,CSVDAGLVNTEAFF,TGCAGCGTTGATGCAGGGCTCGTGAACACTGAAGCTTTCTTT
TRBD1,TRBV6-5,TRBJ2-7,NA,CASSYSSGTGAREQYF,TGTGCCAGCAGTTACTCATCCGGGACAGGGGCTCGCGAGCAGTACTTC
TRBD1,TRBV7-2,TRBJ2-5,NA,CASSLARGTGLQETQYF,TGTGCCAGCAGCTTAGCGAGGGGGACAGGACTCCAAGAGACCCAGTACTTC
NA,TRBV4-1,TRBJ1-5,NA,CASSQDNNQPQHF,TGCGCCAGCAGCCAAGATAATAATCAGCCCCAGCATTTT
TRBD2,TRBV29-1,TRBJ2-1,NA,CSVESGGNSYNEQFF,TGCAGCGTTGAGAGCGGGGGGAATTCCTACAATGAGCAGTTCTTC
TRBD2,TRBV14,TRBJ2-3,NA,CAGSSGGPWVKGDTQYF,TGTGCCGGGAGCAGCGGGGGGCCCTGGGTTAAAGGAGATACGCAGTATTTT